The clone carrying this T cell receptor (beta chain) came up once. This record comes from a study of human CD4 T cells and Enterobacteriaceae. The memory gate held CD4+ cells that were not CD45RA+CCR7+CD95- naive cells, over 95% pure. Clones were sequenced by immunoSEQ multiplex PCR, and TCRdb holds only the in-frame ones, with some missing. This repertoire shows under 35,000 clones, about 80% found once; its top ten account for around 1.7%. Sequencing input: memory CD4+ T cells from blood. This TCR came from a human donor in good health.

The chain's CDR3 is CASSPSTPYQETQYF. CDR3 nucleotide sequence: TGTGCCAGCAGCCCTTCGACCCCGTACCAAGAGACCCAGTACTTC. The chain carries TRBV7-6 and TRBJ2-5; no clear D gene. From germline, CDR1 is SGHVS and CDR2 FNYEAQ. The CDR3 contains 15 residues. Trimming left V 5 bases short and J 0 bases short, with 13 bases between.